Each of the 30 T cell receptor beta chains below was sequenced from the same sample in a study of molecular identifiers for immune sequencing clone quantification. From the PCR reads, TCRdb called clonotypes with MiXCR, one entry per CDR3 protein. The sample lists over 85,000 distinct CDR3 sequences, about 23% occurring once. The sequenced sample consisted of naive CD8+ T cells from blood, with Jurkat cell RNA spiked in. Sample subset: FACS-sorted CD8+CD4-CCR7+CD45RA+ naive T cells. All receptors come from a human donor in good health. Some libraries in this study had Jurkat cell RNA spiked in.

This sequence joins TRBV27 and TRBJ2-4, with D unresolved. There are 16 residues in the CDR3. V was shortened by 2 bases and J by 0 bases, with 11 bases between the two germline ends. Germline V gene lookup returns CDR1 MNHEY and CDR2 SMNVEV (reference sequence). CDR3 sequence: CASSLLGTLAKNIQYF. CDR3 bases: TGTGCCAGCAGTTTACTGGGCACCCTAGCCAAAAACATTCAGTACTTC.

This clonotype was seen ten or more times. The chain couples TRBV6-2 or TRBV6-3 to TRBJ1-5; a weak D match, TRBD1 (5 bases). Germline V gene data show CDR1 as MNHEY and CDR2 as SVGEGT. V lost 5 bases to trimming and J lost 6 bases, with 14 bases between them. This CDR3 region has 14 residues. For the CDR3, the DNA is TGTGCCAGCAGTCTCAGGGAGAAGGCTCAGCCCCAGCATTTT. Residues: CASSLREKAQPQHF.

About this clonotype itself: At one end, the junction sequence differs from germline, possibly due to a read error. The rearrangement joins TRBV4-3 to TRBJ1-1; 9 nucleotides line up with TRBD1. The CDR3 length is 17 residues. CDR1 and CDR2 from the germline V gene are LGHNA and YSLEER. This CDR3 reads CASSQDFGTGLNTEAFF. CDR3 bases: TGCGCCAGTAGCCAAGATTTTGGGACAGGGTTGAACACTGAAGCTTTCTTT.

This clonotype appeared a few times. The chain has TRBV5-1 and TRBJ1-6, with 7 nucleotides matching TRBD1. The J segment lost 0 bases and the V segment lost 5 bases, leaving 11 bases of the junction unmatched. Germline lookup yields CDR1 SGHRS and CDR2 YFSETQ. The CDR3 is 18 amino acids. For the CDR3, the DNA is TGCGCCAGCAGTGCCCAGGAGGGGGCCCACTCCTATAATTCACCCCTCCACTTT. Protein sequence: CASSAQEGAHSYNSPLHF.

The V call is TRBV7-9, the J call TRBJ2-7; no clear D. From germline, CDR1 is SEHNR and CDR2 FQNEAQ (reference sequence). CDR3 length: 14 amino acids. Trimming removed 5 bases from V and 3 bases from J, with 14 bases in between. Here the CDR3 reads CASSPGAENYEQYF. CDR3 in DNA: TGTGCCAGCAGCCCAGGAGCTGAAAACTACGAGCAGTACTTC.

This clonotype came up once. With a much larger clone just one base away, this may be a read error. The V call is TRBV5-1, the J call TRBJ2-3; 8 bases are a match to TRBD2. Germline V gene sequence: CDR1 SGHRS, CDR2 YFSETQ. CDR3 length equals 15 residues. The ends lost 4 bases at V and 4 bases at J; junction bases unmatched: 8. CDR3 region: CASSPSGGTADTQYF. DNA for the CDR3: TGCGCCAGCAGCCCTTCGGGGGGGACCGCAGATACGCAGTATTTT. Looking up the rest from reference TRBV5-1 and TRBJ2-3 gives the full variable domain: KAGVTQTPRYLIKTRGQQVTLSCSPISGHRSVSWYQQTPGQGLQFLFEYFSETQRNKGNFPGRFSGRQFSNSRSEMNVSTLELGDSALYLCASSPSGGTADTQYFGPGTRLTVL.

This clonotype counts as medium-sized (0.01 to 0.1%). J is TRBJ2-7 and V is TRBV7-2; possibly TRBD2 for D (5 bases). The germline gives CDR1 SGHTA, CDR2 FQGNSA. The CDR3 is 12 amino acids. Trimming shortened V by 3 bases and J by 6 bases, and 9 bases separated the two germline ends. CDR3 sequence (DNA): TGTGCCAGCAGCTTTGGAGGACCCGAGCAGTACTTC. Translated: CASSFGGPEQYF.

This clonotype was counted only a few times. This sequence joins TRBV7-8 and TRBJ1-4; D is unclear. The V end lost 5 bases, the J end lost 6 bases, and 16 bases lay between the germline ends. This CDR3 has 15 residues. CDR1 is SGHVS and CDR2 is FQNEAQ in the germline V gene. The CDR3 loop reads CASSLPESGYEKLFF. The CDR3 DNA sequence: TGTGCCAGCAGCCTTCCGGAGTCCGGGTATGAAAAACTGTTTTTT.

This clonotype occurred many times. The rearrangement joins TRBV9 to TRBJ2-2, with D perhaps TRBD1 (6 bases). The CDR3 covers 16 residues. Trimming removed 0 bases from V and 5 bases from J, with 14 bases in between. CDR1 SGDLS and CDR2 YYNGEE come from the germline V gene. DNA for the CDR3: TGTGCCAGCAGCGTAGAGCCGCAGGGGTCTACCGGGGAGCTGTTTTTT. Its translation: CASSVEPQGSTGELFF. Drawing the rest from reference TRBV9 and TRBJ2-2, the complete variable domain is DSGVTQTPKHLITATGQRVTLRCSPRSGDLSVYWYQQSLDQGLQFLIQYYNGEERAKGNILERFSAQQFPDLHSELNLSSLELGDSALYFCASSVEPQGSTGELFFGEGSRLTVL.

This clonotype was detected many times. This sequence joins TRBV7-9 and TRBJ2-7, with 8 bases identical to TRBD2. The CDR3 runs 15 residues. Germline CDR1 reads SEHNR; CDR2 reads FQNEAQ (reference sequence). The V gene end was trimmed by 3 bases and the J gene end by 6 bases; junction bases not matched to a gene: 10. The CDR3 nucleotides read TGTGCCAGCAGCTTCATAGGGGGACTAGTTGGCGAGCAGTACTTC. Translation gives CASSFIGGLVGEQYF.

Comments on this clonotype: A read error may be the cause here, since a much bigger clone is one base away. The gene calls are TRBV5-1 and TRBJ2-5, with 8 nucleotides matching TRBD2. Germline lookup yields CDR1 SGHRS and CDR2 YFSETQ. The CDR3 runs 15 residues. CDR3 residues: CASSPAGGGPEPQYF. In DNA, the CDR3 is TGCGCCAGCAGCCCTGCGGGGGGCGGCCCAGAGCCCCAGTACTTC. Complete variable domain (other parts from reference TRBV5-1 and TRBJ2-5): KAGVTQTPRYLIKTRGQQVTLSCSPISGHRSVSWYQQTPGQGLQFLFEYFSETQRNKGNFPGRFSGRQFSNSRSEMNVSTLELGDSALYLCASSPAGGGPEPQYFGPGTRLLVL.

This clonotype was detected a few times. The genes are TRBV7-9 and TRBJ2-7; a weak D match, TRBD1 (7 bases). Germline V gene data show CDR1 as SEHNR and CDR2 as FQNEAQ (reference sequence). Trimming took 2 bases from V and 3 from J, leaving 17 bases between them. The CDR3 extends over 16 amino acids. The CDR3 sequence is CASSLRGGGLIYEQYF. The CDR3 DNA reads TGTGCCAGCAGCTTACGTGGAGGGGGCCTCATCTACGAGCAGTACTTC.

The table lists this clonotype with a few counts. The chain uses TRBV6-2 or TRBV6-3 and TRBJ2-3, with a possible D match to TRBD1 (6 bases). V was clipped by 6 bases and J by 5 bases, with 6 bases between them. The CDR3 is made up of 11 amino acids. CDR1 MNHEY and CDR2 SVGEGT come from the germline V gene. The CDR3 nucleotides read TGTGCCAGCAGCAGGGGAGATACGCAGTATTTT. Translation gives CASSRGDTQYF.

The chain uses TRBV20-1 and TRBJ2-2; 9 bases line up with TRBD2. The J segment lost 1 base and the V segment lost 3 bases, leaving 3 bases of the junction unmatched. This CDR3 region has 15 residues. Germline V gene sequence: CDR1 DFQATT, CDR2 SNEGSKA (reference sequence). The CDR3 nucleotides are TGCAGTGCTAGGATAGCGGGGGAGAACACCGGGGAGCTGTTTTTT. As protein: CSARIAGENTGELFF.

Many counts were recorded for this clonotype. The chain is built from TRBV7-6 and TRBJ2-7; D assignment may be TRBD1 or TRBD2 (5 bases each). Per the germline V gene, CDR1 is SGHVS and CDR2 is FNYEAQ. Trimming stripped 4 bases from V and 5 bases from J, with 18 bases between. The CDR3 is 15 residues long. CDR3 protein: CASSSTGGMGDEQYF. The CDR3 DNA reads TGTGCCAGCAGCTCCACAGGAGGTATGGGGGACGAGCAGTACTTC.

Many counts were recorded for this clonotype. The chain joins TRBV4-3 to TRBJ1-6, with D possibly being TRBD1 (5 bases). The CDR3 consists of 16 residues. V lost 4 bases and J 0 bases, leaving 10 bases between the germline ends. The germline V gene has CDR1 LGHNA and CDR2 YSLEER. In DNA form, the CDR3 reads TGCGCCAGCAGCCTGAAGGGGTTCTCCTATAATTCACCCCTCCACTTT. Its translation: CASSLKGFSYNSPLHF.

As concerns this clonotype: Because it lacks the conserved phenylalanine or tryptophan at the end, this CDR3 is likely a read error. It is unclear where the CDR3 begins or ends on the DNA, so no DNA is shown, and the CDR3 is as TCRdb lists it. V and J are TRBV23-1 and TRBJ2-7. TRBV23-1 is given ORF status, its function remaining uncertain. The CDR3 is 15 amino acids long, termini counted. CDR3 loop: CASSQGIGIPYEHYY.

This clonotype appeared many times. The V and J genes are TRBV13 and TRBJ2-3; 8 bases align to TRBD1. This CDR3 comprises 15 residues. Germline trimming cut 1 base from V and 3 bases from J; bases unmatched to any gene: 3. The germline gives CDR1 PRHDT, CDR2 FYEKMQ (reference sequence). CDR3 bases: TGTGCCAGCAGCTTAGCGCAGGGGGCGACAGATACGCAGTATTTT. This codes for CASSLAQGATDTQYF. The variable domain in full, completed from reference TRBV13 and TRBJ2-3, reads AAGVIQSPRHLIKEKRETATLKCYPIPRHDTVYWYQQGPGQDPQFLISFYEKMQSDKGSIPDRFSAQQFSDYHSELNMSSLELGDSALYFCASSLAQGATDTQYFGPGTRLTVL.

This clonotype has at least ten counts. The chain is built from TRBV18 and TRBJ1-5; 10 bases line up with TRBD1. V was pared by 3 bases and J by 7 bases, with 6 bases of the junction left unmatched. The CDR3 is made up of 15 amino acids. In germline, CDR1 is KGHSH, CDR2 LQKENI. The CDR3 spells CASSPGQGLGQPQHF. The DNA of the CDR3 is TGTGCCAGCTCACCGGGACAGGGGCTAGGGCAGCCCCAGCATTTT.

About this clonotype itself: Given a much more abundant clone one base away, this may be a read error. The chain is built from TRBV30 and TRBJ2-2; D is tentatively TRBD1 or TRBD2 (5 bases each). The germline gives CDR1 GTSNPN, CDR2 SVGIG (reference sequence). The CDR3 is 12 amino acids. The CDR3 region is CAWTGNTGELVF. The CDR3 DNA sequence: TGTGCCTGGACAGGGAACACCGGGGAGCTGGTTTTT.

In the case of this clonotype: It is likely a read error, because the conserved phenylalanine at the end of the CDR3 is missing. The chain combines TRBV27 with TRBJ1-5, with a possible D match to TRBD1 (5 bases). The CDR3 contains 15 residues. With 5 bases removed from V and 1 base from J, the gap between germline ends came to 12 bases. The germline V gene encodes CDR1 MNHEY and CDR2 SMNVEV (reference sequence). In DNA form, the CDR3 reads TGTGCCAGCAGTATGGACATTTACAGCAATCAGCCCCAGCATCTT. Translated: CASSMDIYSNQPQHL.

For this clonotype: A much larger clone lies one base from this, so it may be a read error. The CDR3 here is CSVEGGRASYNEQFF. The CDR3 coding sequence is TGCAGCGTTGAAGGCGGGAGGGCCTCCTACAATGAGCAGTTCTTC. The J gene is TRBJ2-1, the V gene TRBV29-1; 9 nucleotides line up with TRBD2. CDR1 SQVTM and CDR2 ANQGSEA come from the germline V gene. V lost 1 base, J lost 0 bases, and 1 base stayed unmatched. The CDR3 is made up of 15 amino acids.

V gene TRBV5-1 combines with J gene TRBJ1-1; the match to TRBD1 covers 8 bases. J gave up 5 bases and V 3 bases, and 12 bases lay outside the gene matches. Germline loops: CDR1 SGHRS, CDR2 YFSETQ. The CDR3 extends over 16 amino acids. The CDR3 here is CASSSNSRGLITEAFF. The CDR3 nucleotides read TGCGCCAGCAGCTCAAATTCCAGGGGGCTGATAACTGAAGCTTTCTTT.

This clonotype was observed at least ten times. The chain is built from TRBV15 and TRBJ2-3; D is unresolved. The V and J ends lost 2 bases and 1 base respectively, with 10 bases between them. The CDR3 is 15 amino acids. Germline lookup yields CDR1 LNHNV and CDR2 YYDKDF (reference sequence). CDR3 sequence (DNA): TGTGCCACCAGCAGACCTCCCGAGGGCACAGATACGCAGTATTTT. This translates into CATSRPPEGTDTQYF.

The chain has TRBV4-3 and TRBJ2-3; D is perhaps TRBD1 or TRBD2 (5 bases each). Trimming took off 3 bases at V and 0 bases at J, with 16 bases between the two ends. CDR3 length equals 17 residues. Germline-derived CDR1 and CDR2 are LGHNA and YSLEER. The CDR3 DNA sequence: TGCGCCAGCAGCCAGAGGGGCGGGCGTCCTAGCACAGATACGCAGTATTTT. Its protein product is CASSQRGGRPSTDTQYF.

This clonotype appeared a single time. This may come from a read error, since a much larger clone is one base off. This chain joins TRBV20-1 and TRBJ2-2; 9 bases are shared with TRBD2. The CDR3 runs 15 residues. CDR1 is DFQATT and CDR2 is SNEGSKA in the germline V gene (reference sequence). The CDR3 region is CSAVASGTNTGVLFF. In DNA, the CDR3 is TGCAGTGCTGTGGCTAGCGGGACGAACACCGGGGTGCTGTTTTTT.

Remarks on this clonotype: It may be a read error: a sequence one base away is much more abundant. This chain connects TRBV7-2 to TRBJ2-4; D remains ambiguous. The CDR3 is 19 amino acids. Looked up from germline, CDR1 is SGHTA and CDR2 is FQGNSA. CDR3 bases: TGTGCCAGCAGCTTAGGAGGAGTCAGACCGACTCAAGCCAGAAACATTCAGTACTTC. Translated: CASSLGGVRPTQARNIQYF.

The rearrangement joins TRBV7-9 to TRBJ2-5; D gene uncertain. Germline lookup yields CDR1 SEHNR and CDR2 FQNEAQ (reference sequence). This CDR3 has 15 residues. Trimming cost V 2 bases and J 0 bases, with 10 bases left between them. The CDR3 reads CASSLITEYQETQYF. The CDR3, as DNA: TGTGCCAGCAGCTTAATAACGGAATACCAAGAGACCCAGTACTTC.

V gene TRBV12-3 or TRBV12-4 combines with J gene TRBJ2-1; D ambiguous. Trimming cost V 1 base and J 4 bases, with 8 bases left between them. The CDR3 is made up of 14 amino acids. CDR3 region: CASSLGTTYNEQFF. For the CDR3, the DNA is TGTGCCAGCAGTTTAGGGACCACTTACAATGAGCAGTTCTTC.

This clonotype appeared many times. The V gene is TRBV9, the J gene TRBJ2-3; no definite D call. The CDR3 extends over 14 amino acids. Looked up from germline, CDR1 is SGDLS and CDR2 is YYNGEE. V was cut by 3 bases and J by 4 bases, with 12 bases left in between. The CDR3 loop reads CASSERDIPDTQYF. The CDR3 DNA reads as TGTGCCAGCAGCGAGCGAGATATTCCAGATACGCAGTATTTT.